The sequence of this T cell receptor beta chain was determined in a study of CD8 T cells in ankylosing spondylitis (dated by TCRdb to about 2017). Study-level background: The study profiled T cell receptor beta repertoires in healthy donors and ankylosing spondylitis patients to find disease-linked TCR variants. Peripheral blood samples were taken, and synovial fluid was additionally collected from ankylosing spondylitis patients. The full study cohort comprised around 25 ankylosing spondylitis patients and about 110 healthy donors.

Sequencing instrument: Illumina HiSeq 2500. Quantitative 5'-RACE with molecular barcodes was used to prepare TCR beta libraries. From the authors' description of their analysis: A new computational method based on a probabilistic model of VDJ rearrangement was used to identify disease-linked TCR variants. TCRdb ran its own pipeline on the public reads, namely fastp trimming at Q25 and MiXCR clone calling, and kept in-frame beta chains. Each CDR3 protein gets just one entry, which takes the most common genes and DNA from the rows behind it. TCRdb's processing, not the study's, gives the V and J calls here. Within this sample are under 850,000 distinct CDR3 sequences, with around a fifth of them counted one time only. Of the sample, 15% to 20% falls within the top ten clones. This clonotype was found a few times. Its specific antigen is unknown. No much larger clone exists at a distance of one base, and base qualities are not known.

Results and caveats for the whole study, not just this receptor: Some TCR beta motif variants had previously been reported in synovial fluid and blood of reactive arthritis patients, which suggested common disease-initiation mechanisms. Blood from ankylosing spondylitis patients appeared to be characterized by a TCR beta motif composed of roughly eight highly homologous amino acid variants. Significant enrichment of the disease-linked clones was reported in matched synovial fluid samples from ankylosing spondylitis patients. A CD8+ phenotype was shown by the disease-linked clones, which were found at relatively low frequencies in peripheral blood.

The CDR3 sequence holds 17 residues, the cysteine and phenylalanine included. CDR3 DNA only is kept here, 51 bases in frame from base 1. The germline V gene specifies SGHRS as CDR1 and YFSETQ as CDR2. V lost 3 bases and J lost 1 base, and the count of bases not matched to a germline gene is 11. The clonotype was recovered from a male donor with ankylosing spondylitis. The sequence links TRBV5-1 to TRBJ2-3; 7 bases in the junction line up with TRBD1. Sequencing input: blood, either unsorted or a sorted T cell fraction (not recorded which). The CDR3 has the sequence CASSSLTGTAGTDTQYF. The nucleotide sequence reads as follows: TGCGCCAGCAGCTCGTTGACCGGGACAGCGGGCACAGATACGCAGTATTTT. The full variable domain, with segments outside the CDR3 supplied by the reference TRBV5-1 and TRBJ2-3 proteins, appears as KAGVTQTPRYLIKTRGQQVTLSCSPISGHRSVSWYQQTPGQGLQFLFEYFSETQRNKGNFPGRFSGRQFSNSRSEMNVSTLELGDSALYLCASSSLTGTAGTDTQYFGPGTRLTVL.